This T cell receptor (beta chain) appears in the sequencing data of a study of blood T cell repertoires in COVID-19 (dated by TCRdb to about 2020). Notes on the research overall: Samples from collaborators originated in the United States, Italy and Spain and spanned both the acute and convalescent phases of COVID-19. Sample metadata almost always included a de-identified subject ID, COVID-19 status, age in years and sex. Samples came from the ongoing ImmuneRACE study (first 160 participants) plus 1,254 subjects from 6 global collaborators. The repertoires were released in a freely available public database meant as a resource for research on the immune response to SARS-CoV-2. Where HLA class I and class II types were available, the types were taken from metadata supplied by the sample provider, not from assay-based typing. The dataset comprised deeply sampled blood TCRbeta repertoires from subjects exposed to, actively infected with, or recovered from COVID-19. The prospective study material was composed of cDNA or gDNA derived from T cells, B-cell-depleted T cells, or PBMCs. The study at large found these results: How much clinical and demographic metadata was included differed by source and by participant, and the metadata was provided uncurated.

The collaborating institutions used their own protocols to collect whole blood in K2EDTA tubes. Collaborator samples were shipped for TCRbeta analysis as frozen whole blood, isolated PBMCs, or DNA extracted from either sample type. For this clone: Its antigen target is currently unknown. Nothing much larger sits one base from this clone, and base qualities are not available.

TCRbeta CDR3 regions were amplified from genomic DNA using the immunoSEQ Assay, a bias-controlled multiplex PCR. In the original analysis: The number of nucleated cells in each sample was estimated from the amplification of reference gene primers within the assay. To quantify the absolute abundance of each unique TCRbeta CDR3 rearrangement, sequence reads were collapsed and filtered. For each sample, productive Simpson clonality was calculated by taking the square root of Simpson's diversity index across productive rearrangements. TCRdb retrieved this table from immuneACCESS and kept in-frame rearrangements only. Not all clones are present; in checked studies, unresolved V genes account for under half, and no reason is known for the remainder. That table furnishes V, J and clone size, whereas the DNA furnished D and trimming. The sample data list 150,000 to 200,000 clones, and approximately 86% of these were observed just once. The top ten constitute 2.1% of the sample.

CDR1 and CDR2, per the germline V gene (reference sequence), are LNHDA and SQIVND. Here V drops 6 bases and J drops 5 bases, and the junction holds 10 bases not matched to any gene. The CDR3 sequence holds 16 residues, the cysteine and phenylalanine included. Only the CDR3 region is kept as DNA, spanning 48 bases read in frame from base 1. Sequencing used peripheral blood. The chain is encoded by TRBV19 joined to TRBJ2-3; 11 bases in the middle match TRBD2. The sequence was collected from a man between 65 and 85 years old with active or convalescent COVID-19. For the CDR3, the sequence is CASRGVAGGPEDTQYF. The sequenced DNA: TGTGCCAGTAGAGGTGTAGCGGGAGGGCCTGAAGATACGCAGTATTTT.